The rows below give T cell receptor beta chains drawn from one sample of a study of CD8+ T cells in alopecia areata. Generated by immunoSEQ multiplex PCR, the TCRdb table keeps only in-frame clones and is missing some. This table has around 150,000 clones, 55% appearing once. Sequences were obtained from CD4+ T cells sorted from blood. The receptors were gathered from a human donor in good health. CDR3s include the opening cysteine and the closing phenylalanine or tryptophan. D genes are given only for firm matches. Clone size is given for some rows only: seen once, a few or many times, or a class if the clone is expanded.

>TRBV6-5|TRBJ2-3|NA|NA
TGTGCCAGCAGAGTTAGCCAAAAAGATACGCAGTATTTT
CASRVSQKDTQYF
>TRBV7-9|TRBJ1-4|TRBD1|NA
TGTGCCAGCAGCCGACAGGGGGGAAATGAAAAACTGTTTTTT
CASSRQGGNEKLFF
>TRBV7-3|TRBJ2-3|NA|NA
TGTGCCAGCAGCTTAGGGGGAATACAAGATACGCAGTATTTT
CASSLGGIQDTQYF
>TRBV14|TRBJ2-1|TRBD2|NA
TGTGCCAGCAGCCAAGTCGGCCTAGCGGGTCAACGGCAGTTCTTC
CASSQVGLAGQRQFF
>TRBV14|TRBJ2-6|NA|NA
TGTGCCAGCAGCCAAGTCTTTGAGCGAGTCACCATGTCTGGGGCCAACGTCCTGACTTTC
CASSQVFERVTMSGANVLTF
>TRBV28|TRBJ1-5|NA|NA
TGTGCCAGCAGTTTTCCCTCAGGGCGCAATCAGCCCCAGCATTTT
CASSFPSGRNQPQHF
>TRBV5-4|TRBJ1-1|NA|few
TGTGCCAGCAGCCCCGACGGGTTGGCTGAAGCTTTCTTT
CASSPDGLAEAFF
>TRBV18|TRBJ2-3|NA|NA
TGTGCCAGCTCACCCACAGATACGCAGTATTTT
CASSPTDTQYF
>TRBV5-1|TRBJ2-5|NA|NA
TGCGCCAGCAGCCCCCATGATATTGGGAGGACTCAAGAGACCCAGTACTTC
CASSPHDIGRTQETQYF
>TRBV19|TRBJ2-7|NA|NA
TGTGCCAGTAGTCGAGGACCTAAGACCTACGAGCAGTACTTC
CASSRGPKTYEQYF
>TRBV5-6|TRBJ1-3|NA|NA
TGTGCCAGCAGCTTGTTCGGGGGAAACACCATATATTTT
CASSLFGGNTIYF
>TRBV29-1|TRBJ1-5|NA|NA
TGCAGCGTTGAAGTGGGGGGAGTTCAGCATTTT
CSVEVGGVQHF
>TRBV27|TRBJ1-3|NA|NA
TGTGCCAGCAGTCTAAGGACATTAAGAAACACCATATATTTT
CASSLRTLRNTIYF
>TRBV7-2|TRBJ2-1|NA|NA
TGTGCCAGCAGCTCAACTTATACGACCTACAATGAGCAGTTCTTC
CASSSTYTTYNEQFF
>TRBV30|TRBJ1-1|NA|NA
TGTGCCTGGGGTTCGATGAACACTGAAGCTTTCTTT
CAWGSMNTEAFF
>TRBV11-3|TRBJ2-1|NA|NA
TGTGCCAGCAGCCTAAGGCCTGCGGACTACAATGAGCAGTTCTTC
CASSLRPADYNEQFF
>TRBV19|TRBJ2-1|NA|few
TGTGCCAGTAGTATACTCGGGGGCTTGGCCTACAATGAGCAGTTCTTC
CASSILGGLAYNEQFF
>TRBV6-5|TRBJ2-3|NA|once
TGTGCCAGCGGTCACACAGATACGCAGTATTTT
CASGHTDTQYF
>TRBV23-1|TRBJ2-7|NA|NA
TGCGCCAGCAGTCACCGCCAGGGGGGTCCCTACGAGCAGTACTTC
CASSHRQGGPYEQYF
>TRBV29-1|TRBJ1-5|NA|NA
TGCAGCGTTGCCGACAGCAATCAGCCCCAGCATTTT
CSVADSNQPQHF
>TRBV5-6|TRBJ1-1|NA|NA
TGTGCCAGCACCCCGTGGGGTGGCACTGAAGCTTTCTTT
CASTPWGGTEAFF
>TRBV4-2|TRBJ2-3|NA|NA
TGTGCCAGCAGCCAAGATCACGGGCCCGAGGCCACAGATACGCAGTATTTT
CASSQDHGPEATDTQYF
>TRBV6-1|TRBJ2-7|TRBD1|few
TGTGCCAGCAGTGTTGTCGGGACAGGGGGTTCCTACGAGCAGTACTTC
CASSVVGTGGSYEQYF
>TRBV5-1|TRBJ2-6|NA|few
TGCGCCAGCAGCCACAGTTTGCTTTTTGGGGCCAACGTCCTGACTTTC
CASSHSLLFGANVLTF
>TRBV11-2|TRBJ2-7|NA|NA
TGTGCCAGCAGCCAACCCCCGGGCAACGAGCAGTACTTC
CASSQPPGNEQYF
>TRBV25-1|TRBJ2-1|NA|NA
TGTGCCAGCAGTGAAGGAATCAGTGAGCAGTTCTTC
CASSEGISEQFF
>TRBV5-6|TRBJ2-3|NA|NA
TGTGCCAGCAGCTTGGACAGCGCCAGCACAGATACGCAGTATTTT
CASSLDSASTDTQYF
>TRBV7-8|TRBJ2-3|NA|NA
TGTGCCAGCAGCTTATTAGCGGAGCCCACAGATACGCAGTATTTT
CASSLLAEPTDTQYF
>TRBV6-6|TRBJ1-5|TRBD1|NA
TGTGCCAGCAGGCGGGGACAGTCGCCTCAGCCCCAGCATTTT
CASRRGQSPQPQHF
>TRBV7-3|TRBJ2-7|TRBD1|NA
TGTGCCAGCAGCTCTACGACAGGGGGAAATTACGAGCAGTACTTC
CASSSTTGGNYEQYF
>TRBV7-7|TRBJ2-7|NA|few
TGTGCCAGCAGCTTAGCGCTGGGTTACGAGCAGTACTTC
CASSLALGYEQYF
>TRBV30|TRBJ1-1|TRBD1|NA
TGTGCCTGGATAGGGAGGGGGCCGAACACTGAAGCTTTCTTT
CAWIGRGPNTEAFF
>TRBV28|TRBJ2-7|TRBD2|NA
TGTGCCAGCAGTACCCGCTCCCGGCTAGCGGGAGCAGCCTACGAGCAGTACTTC
CASSTRSRLAGAAYEQYF
>TRBV2|TRBJ1-1|NA|once
TGTGCCAGCAGTGAAGTAAGGAGCTCGGGTGAAGCTTTCTTT
CASSEVRSSGEAFF
>TRBV30|TRBJ2-5|TRBD2|NA
TGTGCCTGGAGACCCGGGACTAGCGGGAGTGGGACCCAGTACTTC
CAWRPGTSGSGTQYF
>TRBV7-9|TRBJ2-1|NA|NA
TGTGCCAGCAGCCCTACTAGGCGGTACAATGAGCAGTTCTTC
CASSPTRRYNEQFF
>TRBV2|TRBJ2-7|TRBD1|NA
TGTGCCAGCAGATATAAGGGGGCTTCGGCTACGGAGCAGTACTTC
CASRYKGASATEQYF
>TRBV27|TRBJ1-2|TRBD1|few
TGTGCCAGCAGTTTATGGGGCAGGGGGCTTCGTGGCTACACCTTC
CASSLWGRGLRGYTF
>TRBV29-1|TRBJ2-7|NA|NA
TGCAGCGTTGTTGACCCAGTATCGGGAAAGGGAGGCGCCTACGAGCAGTACTTC
CSVVDPVSGKGGAYEQYF
>TRBV5-1|TRBJ2-4|TRBD2|NA
TGCGCCAGCAAACGGGAGGGCGGAAACATTCAGTACTTC
CASKREGGNIQYF
>TRBV9|TRBJ2-5|TRBD2|NA
TGTGCCAGCACAACGTCGGCGGGAGATCAGGAGACCCAGTACTTC
CASTTSAGDQETQYF
>TRBV5-1|TRBJ1-2|NA|NA
TGCGCCAGCAGCTTAAGGTCAGAGGGATCCGGCTACACCTTC
CASSLRSEGSGYTF
>TRBV29-1|TRBJ2-7|NA|NA
TGCAGCGTTGAAAGGGGTGGAGACGAGCAGTACTTC
CSVERGGDEQYF
>TRBV11-3|TRBJ1-2|NA|NA
TGTGCCAGCAGCTTAGATTGGGTTTCGCCTGGCTACACCTTC
CASSLDWVSPGYTF
>TRBV2|TRBJ1-1|NA|few
TGTGCCAGCAGTGAAACACTGGTGAACACTGAAGCTTTCTTT
CASSETLVNTEAFF
>TRBV7-2|TRBJ2-3|NA|NA
TGTGCCAGCAGCTTAGAGAACGGGAGTGGAGATACGCAGTATTTT
CASSLENGSGDTQYF